Below are 20 T cell receptor beta chains sequenced from a single sample in a study of blood T cell repertoires in COVID-19. Only in-frame clones appear in the TCRdb table, and some are missing; sequencing was by immunoSEQ multiplex PCR. The repertoire holds about 61,000 clones, with 88% as singletons. Specimen: peripheral blood. The receptor source for this set is a woman aged 45 to 65 with active or convalescent COVID-19.

The table lists this clone with a count of one. The chain is built from TRBV19 and TRBJ2-7, with D possibly TRBD2 on 6 matching bases. This CDR3 comprises 19 residues. V was clipped by 3 bases and J by 1 base, with 25 bases between them. The germline V gene has CDR1 LNHDA and CDR2 SQIVND (reference sequence). CDR3 sequence: CASSMRGGGGNLLSYEQYF. The CDR3 DNA reads as TGTGCCAGTAGTATGAGGGGAGGAGGAGGGAATCTTTTGTCCTACGAGCAGTACTTC.

This chain's CDR3 is CASSPPSRERYNEQFF. The CDR3, as DNA: TGTGCCAGCTCACCACCGAGTCGGGAACGCTACAATGAGCAGTTCTTC. The rearrangement joins TRBV18 to TRBJ2-1; the D gene is possibly TRBD2 (5 bases). V lost 0 bases to trimming and J lost 3 bases, with 12 bases between them. The CDR3 totals 16 residues. Germline V gives CDR1 KGHSH, CDR2 LQKENI.

The chain combines TRBV18 with TRBJ2-1; D call uncertain. This CDR3 region has 15 residues. Germline V gives CDR1 KGHSH, CDR2 LQKENI. With 2 bases removed from V and 6 bases from J, the gap between germline ends came to 14 bases. CDR3 DNA sequence: TGTGCCAGCTCACCAATCTATGATGACTTCAATGAGCAGTTCTTC. As protein: CASSPIYDDFNEQFF.

The chain joins TRBV11-1 to TRBJ2-4, with TRBD1 identical over 7 bases. Germline trimming cut 5 bases from V and 8 bases from J; bases unmatched to any gene: 9. This CDR3 is built from 14 residues. From germline, CDR1 is SGHAT and CDR2 FQDESV (reference sequence). The CDR3 here is CASSPDRVRDIQYF. CDR3 nucleotide sequence: TGTGCCAGCAGCCCTGACAGGGTTCGGGACATTCAGTACTTC. Using reference TRBV11-1 and TRBJ2-4 for the parts outside the CDR3, the full variable domain is EAEVAQSPRYKITEKSQAVAFWCDPISGHATLYWYRQILGQGPELLVQFQDESVVDDSQLPKDRFSAERLKGVDSTLKIQPAELGDSAMYLCASSPDRVRDIQYFGAGTRLSVL.

The chain carries TRBV5-5 and TRBJ2-4, with 9 bases lining up with TRBD2. The CDR3 loop spans 20 amino acids. V shed 0 bases, J shed 0 bases, and the junction held 13 bases outside the gene matches. The germline gives CDR1 SGHKS, CDR2 YYEKEE (reference sequence). The CDR3 DNA follows: TGTGCCAGCAGCTTGGGTTTCGGCGGGAGGGCCGTTCTAGCCAAAAACATTCAGTACTTC. This codes for CASSLGFGGRAVLAKNIQYF.

The V gene is TRBV29-1, the J gene TRBJ2-3, with a weak D call TRBD2 (6 bases). CDR3 length: 15 amino acids. Trimming removed 3 bases at V and 2 bases at J, with 15 bases between. Germline loops: CDR1 SQVTM, CDR2 ANQGSEA. The CDR3 bases are TGCAGCGTTGATCCCGCTAGCGTGATCACAGATACGCAGTATTTT. Protein: CSVDPASVITDTQYF.

This chain joins TRBV6-5 and TRBJ2-1, with a possible D match to TRBD1 (7 bases). Germline CDR1 MNHEY, CDR2 SVGAGI. Trimming shortened V by 2 bases and J by 5 bases, and 16 bases separated the two germline ends. The CDR3 spans 16 residues. DNA for the CDR3: TGTGCCAGCAGTTACCCGAGACAGGGAGGTAACAATGAGCAGTTCTTC. This encodes CASSYPRQGGNNEQFF.

This clone was seen only a few times. This chain uses TRBV10-3 with TRBJ2-1; 7 bases are shared with TRBD2. The length of the CDR3 is 15 residues. CDR1 ENHRY and CDR2 SYGVKD come from the germline V gene. Trimming took 3 bases from V and 11 from J; bases not matched to a gene: 13. CDR3 residues: CAISDLGLVPIQQFF. The CDR3 DNA reads TGTGCCATCAGTGATCTCGGACTAGTCCCCATTCAGCAGTTCTTC.

The chain recombines TRBV24-1 with TRBJ1-2; no definite D call. The CDR3 loop spans 13 amino acids. CDR1 is KGHDR, CDR2 SFDVKD, per germline. Trimming shortened V by 4 bases and J by 4 bases, and 9 bases separated the two germline ends. As DNA, the CDR3 is TGTGCCACCAGTGAAGAAAACTTCTATGGCTACACCTTC. Encoded protein: CATSEENFYGYTF.

The chain combines TRBV19 with TRBJ2-1; 13 bases are shared with TRBD2. Germline lookup yields CDR1 LNHDA and CDR2 SQIVND (reference sequence). The CDR3 covers 17 residues. The ends lost 6 bases at V and 8 bases at J; junction bases unmatched: 13. The CDR3, as DNA: TGTGCCAGTAGACCCTTCTTAACTAGCGGGAGGGCCTATGAGCAGTTCTTC. It is translated as CASRPFLTSGRAYEQFF.

In its sample, this clone was seen a few times. This chain uses TRBV7-8 with TRBJ2-1; tentatively, D is TRBD2 (6 bases). The germline V gene has CDR1 SGHVS and CDR2 FQNEAQ. Trimming took 2 bases from V and 3 from J, leaving 11 bases between them. The CDR3 contains 15 residues. The CDR3 DNA reads as TGTGCCAGCAGCTTACTAGCGCAATTCTACAATGAGCAGTTCTTC. Encoded protein: CASSLLAQFYNEQFF.

The CDR3 DNA follows: TGTGTCAGAAGCTTAGGGACTACCCCCTACGAGCAGTACTTC. As protein: CVRSLGTTPYEQYF. This rearrangement joins TRBV7-5 to TRBJ2-7; the DNA was not used to check the table's D call, TRBD2. TRBV7-5 is labeled a pseudogene. This CDR3 is 14 amino acids long.

The chain recombines TRBV4-1 with TRBJ1-2; 8 bases match TRBD1. Germline loops: CDR1 MGHRA, CDR2 YSYEKL. The CDR3 has 17 residues. The ends lost 4 bases at V and 4 bases at J; junction bases unmatched: 14. CDR3 loop: CASSPITLGQGGYGYTF. The CDR3, as DNA: TGCGCCAGCAGCCCAATTACCCTCGGACAGGGAGGCTATGGCTACACCTTC.

This chain uses TRBV2 with TRBJ1-4; TRBD1 might be the D (5 bases). CDR3 length: 12 residues. The V end lost 3 bases, the J end lost 8 bases, and 7 bases lay between the germline ends. Germline V gene data show CDR1 as SNHLY and CDR2 as FYNNEI. The CDR3 spells CASSEGGEKLFF. In nucleotides, the CDR3 is TGTGCCAGCAGTGAGGGGGGGGAAAAACTGTTTTTT. The full variable domain, its missing parts supplied by reference TRBV2 and TRBJ1-4, is EPEVTQTPSHQVTQMGQEVILRCVPISNHLYFYWYRQILGQKVEFLVSFYNNEISEKSEIFDDQFSVERPDGSNFTLKIRSTKLEDSAMYFCASSEGGEKLFFGSGTQLSVL.

The chain links TRBV6-5 to TRBJ1-2; perhaps TRBD1 as D (5 bases). The CDR3 spans 12 residues. CDR1 is MNHEY and CDR2 is SVGAGI in the germline V gene. V lost 6 bases, J lost 7 bases, and 12 bases lay in between. CDR3 coding DNA: TGTGCCAGCAGACAGGTCGCCCGTGGCTACACCTTC. The encoded protein is CASRQVARGYTF.

The chain combines TRBV6-5 with TRBJ1-1; D is possibly TRBD1 (6 bases). The ends were cut back, 7 bases at V and 1 base at J, with 13 bases in the middle. Germline CDR1 MNHEY, CDR2 SVGAGI. The CDR3 contains 14 residues. CDR3 region: CASTVGQSNTEAFF. The CDR3 DNA reads TGTGCCAGCACGGTAGGACAGTCGAACACTGAAGCTTTCTTT.

This chain links TRBV7-2 with TRBJ2-7, with D possibly matching TRBD2 (6 bases). The ends were cut back, 5 bases at V and 7 bases at J, with 24 bases in the middle. This CDR3 region has 16 residues. CDR1 is SGHTA, CDR2 FQGNSA, per germline. The CDR3 DNA follows: TGTGCCAGCAGCACTCCTAGCGAGCTGAACCGAGGGGAGCAGTACTTC. It is translated as CASSTPSELNRGEQYF.

The rearrangement uses TRBV29-1 and TRBJ2-1; possible D gene TRBD2, 6 bases. This CDR3 region has 13 residues. Germline CDR1 and CDR2: SQVTM and ANQGSEA. Trimming pared 4 bases from V and 8 bases from J, leaving 15 bases between. The CDR3, as DNA: TGCAGCGTTGTCGGGCCTAGCGTCGATGAGCAGTTCTTC. Protein sequence: CSVVGPSVDEQFF.

V is TRBV12-3 or TRBV12-4 and J is TRBJ2-7; D may be TRBD1 (6 bases). The CDR3 totals 13 residues. Deletions cut 7 bases from V and 3 bases from J, with 13 bases between. CDR3 in amino acids: CASTREGDYEQYF. The CDR3 region has the DNA TGTGCCAGCACCAGAGAGGGGGACTACGAGCAGTACTTC.

This clone has a single count. The CDR3 loop reads CASRQTSGAYEQYF. DNA of the CDR3: TGTGCCAGTAGGCAGACTAGCGGGGCCTACGAGCAGTACTTC. The V and J genes are TRBV19 and TRBJ2-7; 11 bases line up with TRBD2. Per germline, CDR1 LNHDA and CDR2 SQIVND (reference sequence). There are 14 residues in the CDR3. Trimming at V came to 6 bases and at J to 2 bases, leaving 3 bases not matched to a gene.